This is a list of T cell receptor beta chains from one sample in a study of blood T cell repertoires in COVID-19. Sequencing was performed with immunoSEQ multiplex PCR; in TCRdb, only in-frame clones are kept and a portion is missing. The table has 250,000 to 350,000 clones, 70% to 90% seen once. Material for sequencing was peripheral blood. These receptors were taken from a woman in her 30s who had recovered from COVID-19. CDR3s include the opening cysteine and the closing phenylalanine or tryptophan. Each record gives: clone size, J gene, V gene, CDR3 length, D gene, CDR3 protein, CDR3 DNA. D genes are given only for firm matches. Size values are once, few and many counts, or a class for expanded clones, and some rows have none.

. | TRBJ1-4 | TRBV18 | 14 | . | CASSPPGAREKLFF | TGTGCCAGCTCACCACCAGGGGCGCGAGAAAAACTGTTTTTT
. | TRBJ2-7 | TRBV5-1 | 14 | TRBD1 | CASSIGQGGYEQYF | TGCGCCAGCAGCATCGGACAGGGTGGGTACGAGCAGTACTTC
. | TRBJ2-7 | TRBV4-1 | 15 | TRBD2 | CASSPGTSGSYEQYF | TGCGCCAGCAGCCCAGGGACTAGCGGCTCCTACGAGCAGTACTTC
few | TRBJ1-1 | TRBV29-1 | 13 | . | CSVEEGGADEAFF | TGCAGCGTTGAAGAAGGGGGGGCGGATGAAGCTTTCTTT
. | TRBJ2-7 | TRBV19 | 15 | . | CASTQRAGLASEQYF | TGTGCCAGTACCCAACGCGCGGGGCTAGCTTCCGAGCAGTACTTC
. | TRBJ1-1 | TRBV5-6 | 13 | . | CASSETSNTEAFF | TGTGCCAGCAGCGAGACATCCAACACTGAAGCTTTCTTT
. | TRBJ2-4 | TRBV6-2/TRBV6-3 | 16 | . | CASSYPRELGKNIQYF | TGTGCCAGCAGTTACCCCCGGGAGTTGGGAAAAAACATTCAGTACTTC
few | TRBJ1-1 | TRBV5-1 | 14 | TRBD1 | CASSLQGAATEAFF | TGCGCCAGCAGCTTACAGGGGGCGGCCACTGAAGCTTTCTTT
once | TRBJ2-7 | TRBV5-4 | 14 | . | CASRSSPASYEQYF | TGTGCCAGCAGGTCGAGTCCCGCCTCCTACGAGCAGTACTTC
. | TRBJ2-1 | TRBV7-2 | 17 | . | CASSPSIAADSYNEQFF | TGTGCCAGCAGCCCCTCGATAGCGGCCGATTCCTACAATGAGCAGTTCTTC
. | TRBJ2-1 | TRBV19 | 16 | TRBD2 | CASTPGERGSYNEQFF | TGTGCCAGTACCCCCGGAGAGCGGGGCTCCTACAATGAGCAGTTCTTC
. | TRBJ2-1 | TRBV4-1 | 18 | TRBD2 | CASSQDRALAGVGNEQFF | TGCGCCAGCAGCCAAGATCGGGCTCTAGCGGGAGTAGGCAATGAGCAGTTCTTC
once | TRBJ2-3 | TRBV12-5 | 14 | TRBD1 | CASGSTGSTDTQYF | TGTGCTAGTGGTTCGACAGGGTCCACAGATACGCAGTATTTT
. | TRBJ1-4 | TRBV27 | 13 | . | CASSSSGAEKLFF | TGTGCCAGCAGTTCCTCGGGTGCGGAAAAACTGTTTTTT
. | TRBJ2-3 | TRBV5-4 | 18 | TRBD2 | CASSLPTSGGPRTDTQYF | TGTGCCAGCAGCTTGCCTACTAGCGGGGGGCCCCGCACAGATACGCAGTATTTT